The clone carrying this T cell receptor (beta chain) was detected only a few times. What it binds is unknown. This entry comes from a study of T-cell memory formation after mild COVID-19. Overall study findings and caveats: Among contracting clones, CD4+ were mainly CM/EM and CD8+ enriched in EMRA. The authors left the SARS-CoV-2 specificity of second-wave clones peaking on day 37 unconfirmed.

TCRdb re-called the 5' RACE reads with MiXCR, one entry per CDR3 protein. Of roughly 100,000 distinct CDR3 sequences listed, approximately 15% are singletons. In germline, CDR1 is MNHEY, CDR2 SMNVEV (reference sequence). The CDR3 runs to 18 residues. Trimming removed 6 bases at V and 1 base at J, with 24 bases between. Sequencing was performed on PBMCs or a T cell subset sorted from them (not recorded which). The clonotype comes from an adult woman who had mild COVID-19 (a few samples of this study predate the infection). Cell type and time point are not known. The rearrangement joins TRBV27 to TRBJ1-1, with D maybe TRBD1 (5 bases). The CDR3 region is CASRPWGGPLTSNTEAFF. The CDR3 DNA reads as TGTGCCAGCAGGCCCTGGGGGGGTCCACTTACTTCGAACACTGAAGCTTTCTTT.